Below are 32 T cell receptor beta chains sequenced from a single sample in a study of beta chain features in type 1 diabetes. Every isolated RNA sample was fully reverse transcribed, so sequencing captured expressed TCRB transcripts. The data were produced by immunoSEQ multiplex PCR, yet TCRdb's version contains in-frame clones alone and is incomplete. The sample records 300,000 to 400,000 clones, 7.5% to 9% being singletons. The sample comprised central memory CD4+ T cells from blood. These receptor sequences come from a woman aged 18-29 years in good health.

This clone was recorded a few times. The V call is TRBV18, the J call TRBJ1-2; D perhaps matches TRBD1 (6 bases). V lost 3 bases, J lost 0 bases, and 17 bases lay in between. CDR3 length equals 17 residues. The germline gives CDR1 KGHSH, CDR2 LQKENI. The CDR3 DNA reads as TGTGCCAGCTCACCCGGAGGACAGAGCCTAGCTAACTATGGCTACACCTTC. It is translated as CASSPGGQSLANYGYTF.

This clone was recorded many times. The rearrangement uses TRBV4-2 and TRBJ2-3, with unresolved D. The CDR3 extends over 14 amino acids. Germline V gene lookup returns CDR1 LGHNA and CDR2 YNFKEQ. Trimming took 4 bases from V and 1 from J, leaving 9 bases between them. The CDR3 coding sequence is TGTGCCAGCAGCCCCCGACCGGGCACAGATACGCAGTATTTT. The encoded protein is CASSPRPGTDTQYF.

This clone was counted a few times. CDR3 sequence (DNA): TGTGCCAGCAGTTTTGGTCTAGCCACAGATACGCAGTATTTT. It encodes CASSFGLATDTQYF. The chain employs TRBV28 and TRBJ2-3; possibly TRBD2 for D (5 bases). CDR1 is MDHEN, CDR2 SYDVKM, per germline. The CDR3 is made up of 14 amino acids. The germline V and J ends were trimmed by 3 bases and 2 bases, with 9 bases remaining between them. The full variable domain, with the rest looked up from reference TRBV28 and TRBJ2-3, is DVKVTQSSRYLVKRTGEKVFLECVQDMDHENMFWYRQDPGLGLRLIYFSYDVKMKEKGDIPEGYSVSREKKERFSLILESASTNQTSMYLCASSFGLATDTQYFGPGTRLTVL.

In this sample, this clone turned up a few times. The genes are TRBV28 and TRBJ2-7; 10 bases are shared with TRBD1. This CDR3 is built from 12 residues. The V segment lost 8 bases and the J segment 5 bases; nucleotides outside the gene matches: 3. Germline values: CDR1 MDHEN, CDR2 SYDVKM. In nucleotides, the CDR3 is TGTGCCAGCCAGACAGGGGGCGACGAGCAGTACTTC. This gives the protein CASQTGGDEQYF.

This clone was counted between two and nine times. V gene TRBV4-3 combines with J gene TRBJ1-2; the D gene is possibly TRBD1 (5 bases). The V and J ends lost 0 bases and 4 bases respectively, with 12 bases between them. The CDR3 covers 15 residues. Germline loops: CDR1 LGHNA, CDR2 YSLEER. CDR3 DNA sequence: TGCGCCAGCAGCCAAGAAGGATCAGGGACCTATGGCTACACCTTC. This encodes CASSQEGSGTYGYTF.

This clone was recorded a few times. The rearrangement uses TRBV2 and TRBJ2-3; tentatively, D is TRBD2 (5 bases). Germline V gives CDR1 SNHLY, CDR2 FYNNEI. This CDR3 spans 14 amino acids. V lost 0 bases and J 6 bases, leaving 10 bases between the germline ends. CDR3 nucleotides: TGTGCCAGCAGTGAAGCGAGGGTCGCCGATACGCAGTATTTT. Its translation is CASSEARVADTQYF.

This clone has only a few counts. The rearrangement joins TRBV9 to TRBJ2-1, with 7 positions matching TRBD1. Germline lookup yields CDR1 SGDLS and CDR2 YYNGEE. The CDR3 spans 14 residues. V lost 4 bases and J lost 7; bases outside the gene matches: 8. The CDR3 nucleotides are TGTGCCAGCAGCCTCCAGGGGGTTGGGAATGAGCAGTTCTTC. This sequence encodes CASSLQGVGNEQFF.

The CDR3 bases are TGTGCCAGCAGCTTAGCGAGCCCGTTGGGGGGAGGCTACACCTTC. Protein product: CASSLASPLGGGYTF. V gene TRBV7-9 combines with J gene TRBJ1-2; TRBD1 might be the D (5 bases). The V end lost 0 bases, the J end lost 8 bases, and 16 bases lay between the germline ends. The CDR3 has 15 residues. Per germline, CDR1 SEHNR and CDR2 FQNEAQ (reference sequence).

This CDR3 is CASSRRLAGARETQYF. The CDR3 region has the DNA TGTGCCAGCAGCCGGAGACTAGCGGGAGCACGCGAGACCCAGTACTTC. The V gene is TRBV7-2, the J gene TRBJ2-5; 12 bases agree with TRBD2. Germline V gene data show CDR1 as SGHTA and CDR2 as FQGNSA. The trim removed 5 bases at V and 5 bases at J, leaving 9 bases unmatched. This CDR3 spans 16 amino acids.

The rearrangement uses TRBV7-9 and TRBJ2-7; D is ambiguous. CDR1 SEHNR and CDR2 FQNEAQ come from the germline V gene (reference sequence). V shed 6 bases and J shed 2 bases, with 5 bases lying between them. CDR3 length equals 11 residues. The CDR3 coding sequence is TGTGCCAGCAGTAGGGCCTACGAGCAGTACTTC. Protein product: CASSRAYEQYF.

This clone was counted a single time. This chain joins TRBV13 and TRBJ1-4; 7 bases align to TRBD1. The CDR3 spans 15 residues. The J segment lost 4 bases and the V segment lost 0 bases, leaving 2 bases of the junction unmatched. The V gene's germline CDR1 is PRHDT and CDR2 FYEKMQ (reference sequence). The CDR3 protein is CASSLGDRSNEKLFF. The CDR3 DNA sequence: TGTGCCAGCAGCTTAGGGGACAGGAGTAATGAAAAACTGTTTTTT.

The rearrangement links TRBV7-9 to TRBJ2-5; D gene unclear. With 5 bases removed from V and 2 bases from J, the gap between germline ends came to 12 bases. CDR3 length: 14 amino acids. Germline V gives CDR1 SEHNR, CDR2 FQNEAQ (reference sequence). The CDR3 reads CASSLLGSQETQYF. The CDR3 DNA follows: TGTGCCAGCAGCCTTCTAGGGTCTCAAGAGACCCAGTACTTC.

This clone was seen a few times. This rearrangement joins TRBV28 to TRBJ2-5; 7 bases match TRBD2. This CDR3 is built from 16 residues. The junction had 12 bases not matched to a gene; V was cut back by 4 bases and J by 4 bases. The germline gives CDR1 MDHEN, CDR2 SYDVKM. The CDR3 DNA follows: TGTGCCAGCAGTTATGGCGGCGGGAGTTTAACAGAGACCCAGTACTTC. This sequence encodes CASSYGGGSLTETQYF.

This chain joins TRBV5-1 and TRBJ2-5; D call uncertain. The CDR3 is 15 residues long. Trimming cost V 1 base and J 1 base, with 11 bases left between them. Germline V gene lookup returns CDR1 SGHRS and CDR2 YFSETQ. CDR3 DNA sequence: TGCGCCAGCAGCTTGATGGGCGGTACCCAAGAGACCCAGTACTTC. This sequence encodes CASSLMGGTQETQYF.

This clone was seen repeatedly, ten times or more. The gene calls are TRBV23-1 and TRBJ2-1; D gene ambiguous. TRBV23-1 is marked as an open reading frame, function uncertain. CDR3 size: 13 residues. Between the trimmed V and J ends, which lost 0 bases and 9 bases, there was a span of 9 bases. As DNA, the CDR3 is TGCGCCAGCAGTCAATCGCGCGCGATTGAGCAGTTCTTC. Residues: CASSQSRAIEQFF.

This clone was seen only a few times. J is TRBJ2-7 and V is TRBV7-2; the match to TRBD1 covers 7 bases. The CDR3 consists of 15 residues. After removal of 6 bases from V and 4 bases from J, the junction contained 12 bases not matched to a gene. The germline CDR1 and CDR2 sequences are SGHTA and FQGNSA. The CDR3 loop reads CASSPNRDSLYEQYF. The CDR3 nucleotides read TGTGCCAGCAGTCCCAACCGGGACAGCCTTTACGAGCAGTACTTC.

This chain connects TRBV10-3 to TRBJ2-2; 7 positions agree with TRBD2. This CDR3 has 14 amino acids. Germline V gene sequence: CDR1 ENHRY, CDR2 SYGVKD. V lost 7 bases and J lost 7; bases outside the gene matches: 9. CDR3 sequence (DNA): TGTGCCATCACGGCGGGAGCTGAACACGGGGAGCTGTTTTTT. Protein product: CAITAGAEHGELFF.

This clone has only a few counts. CDR3 bases: TGCAGTGCCACCACAGATTACGAGCAGTACTTC. It specifies CSATTDYEQYF. The chain has TRBV20-1 and TRBJ2-7; D is ambiguous. This CDR3 contains 11 residues. The V end was cut by 6 bases, the J end by 4 bases, with 10 bases between. Germline assignment: CDR1 DFQATT and CDR2 SNEGSKA (reference sequence).

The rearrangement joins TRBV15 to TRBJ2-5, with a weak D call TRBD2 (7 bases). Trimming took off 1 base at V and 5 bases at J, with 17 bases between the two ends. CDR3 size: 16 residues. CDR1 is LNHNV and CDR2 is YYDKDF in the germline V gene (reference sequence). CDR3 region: CATSRVMGGGRETQYF. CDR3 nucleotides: TGTGCCACCAGCAGAGTGATGGGCGGGGGCCGGGAGACCCAGTACTTC.

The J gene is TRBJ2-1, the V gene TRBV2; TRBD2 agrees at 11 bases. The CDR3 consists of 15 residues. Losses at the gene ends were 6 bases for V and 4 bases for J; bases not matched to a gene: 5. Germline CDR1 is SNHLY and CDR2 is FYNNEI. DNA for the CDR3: TGTGCCAGCAGGGCCGGGACTAGCGGTTACAATGAGCAGTTCTTC. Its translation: CASRAGTSGYNEQFF.

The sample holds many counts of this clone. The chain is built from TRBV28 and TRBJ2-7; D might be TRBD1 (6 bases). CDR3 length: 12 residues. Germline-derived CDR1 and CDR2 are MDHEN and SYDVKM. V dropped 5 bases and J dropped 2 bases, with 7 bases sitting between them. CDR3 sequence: CASSGQTYEQYF. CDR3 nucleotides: TGTGCCAGCAGTGGACAGACCTACGAGCAGTACTTC.

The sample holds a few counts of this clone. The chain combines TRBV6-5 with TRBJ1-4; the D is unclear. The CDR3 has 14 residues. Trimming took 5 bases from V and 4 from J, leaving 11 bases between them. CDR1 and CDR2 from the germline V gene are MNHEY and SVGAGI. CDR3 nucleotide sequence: TGTGCCAGCAGTCCCTCGCGGTATAATGAAAAACTGTTTTTT. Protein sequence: CASSPSRYNEKLFF.

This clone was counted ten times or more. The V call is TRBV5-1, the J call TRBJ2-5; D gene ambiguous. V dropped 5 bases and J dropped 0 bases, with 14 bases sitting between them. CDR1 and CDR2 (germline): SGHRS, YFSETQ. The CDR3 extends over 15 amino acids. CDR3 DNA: TGCGCCAGCAGGGTTACGGGTTCCTACCAAGAGACCCAGTACTTC. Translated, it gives CASRVTGSYQETQYF.

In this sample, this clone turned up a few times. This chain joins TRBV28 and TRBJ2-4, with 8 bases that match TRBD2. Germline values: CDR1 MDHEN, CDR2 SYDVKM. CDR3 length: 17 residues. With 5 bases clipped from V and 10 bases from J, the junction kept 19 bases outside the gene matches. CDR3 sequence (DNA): TGTGCCAGCAGTACACAGCGGGAGTCGGCCCCGTGGGGGATTCAGTACTTC. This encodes CASSTQRESAPWGIQYF.

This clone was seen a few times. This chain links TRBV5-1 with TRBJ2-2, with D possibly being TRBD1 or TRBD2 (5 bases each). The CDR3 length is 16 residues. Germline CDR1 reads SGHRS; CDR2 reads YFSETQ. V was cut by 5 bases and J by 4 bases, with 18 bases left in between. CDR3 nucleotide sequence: TGCGCCAGCAGTCCCACTTTGGGGGACCTCACCGGGGAGCTGTTTTTT. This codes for CASSPTLGDLTGELFF.

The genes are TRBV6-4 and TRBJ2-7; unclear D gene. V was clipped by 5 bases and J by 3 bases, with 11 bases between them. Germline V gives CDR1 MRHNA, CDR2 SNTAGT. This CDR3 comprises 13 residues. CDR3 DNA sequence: TGTGCCAGCAGTCACGCTGTCCGCTACGAGCAGTACTTC. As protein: CASSHAVRYEQYF.

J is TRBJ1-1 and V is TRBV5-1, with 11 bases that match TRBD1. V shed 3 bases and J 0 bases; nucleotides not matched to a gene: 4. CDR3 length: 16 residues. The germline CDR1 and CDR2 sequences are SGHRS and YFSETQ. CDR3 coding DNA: TGCGCCAGCAGCTACGGACAGGGGGCTATGAACACTGAAGCTTTCTTT. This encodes CASSYGQGAMNTEAFF.

CDR3 DNA: TGTGCCAGCACCGACAATCGCTCCTACAATGAGCAGTTCTTC. Its protein is CASTDNRSYNEQFF. The rearrangement joins TRBV2 to TRBJ2-1; unclear D gene. With 7 bases removed from V and 0 bases from J, the gap between germline ends came to 10 bases. The CDR3 loop spans 14 amino acids. Germline loops: CDR1 SNHLY, CDR2 FYNNEI. Combining the CDR3 with reference TRBV2 and TRBJ2-1 gives the whole variable domain EPEVTQTPSHQVTQMGQEVILRCVPISNHLYFYWYRQILGQKVEFLVSFYNNEISEKSEIFDDQFSVERPDGSNFTLKIRSTKLEDSAMYFCASTDNRSYNEQFFGPGTRLTVL.

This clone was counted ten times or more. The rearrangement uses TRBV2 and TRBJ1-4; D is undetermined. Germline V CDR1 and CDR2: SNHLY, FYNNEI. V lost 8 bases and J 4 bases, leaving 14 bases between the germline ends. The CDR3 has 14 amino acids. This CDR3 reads CASGIRTRNEKLFF. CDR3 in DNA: TGTGCCAGCGGGATACGAACACGTAATGAAAAACTGTTTTTT.

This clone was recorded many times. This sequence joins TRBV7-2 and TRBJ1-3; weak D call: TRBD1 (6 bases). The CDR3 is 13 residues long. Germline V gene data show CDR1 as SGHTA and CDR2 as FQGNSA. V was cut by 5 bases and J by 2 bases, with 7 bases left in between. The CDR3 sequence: CASSRDTGNTIYF. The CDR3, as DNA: TGTGCCAGCAGCCGGGACACTGGAAACACCATATATTTT. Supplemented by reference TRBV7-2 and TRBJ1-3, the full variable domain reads GAGVSQSPSNKVTEKGKDVELRCDPISGHTALYWYRQSLGQGLEFLIYFQGNSAPDKSGLPSDRFSAERTGGSVSTLTIQRTQQEDSAVYLCASSRDTGNTIYFGEGSWLTVV.

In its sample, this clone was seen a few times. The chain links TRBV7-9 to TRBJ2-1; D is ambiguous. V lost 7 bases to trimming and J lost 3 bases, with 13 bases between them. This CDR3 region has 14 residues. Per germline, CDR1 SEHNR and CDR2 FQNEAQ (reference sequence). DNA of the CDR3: TGTGCCAGCACAATAGACCTAAACTACAATGAGCAGTTCTTC. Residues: CASTIDLNYNEQFF.

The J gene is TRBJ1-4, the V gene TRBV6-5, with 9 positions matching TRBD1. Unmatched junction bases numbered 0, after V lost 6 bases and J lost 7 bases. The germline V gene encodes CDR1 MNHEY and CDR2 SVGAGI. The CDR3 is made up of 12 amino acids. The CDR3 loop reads CASRDRGEKLFF. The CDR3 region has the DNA TGTGCCAGCAGGGACAGGGGTGAAAAACTGTTTTTT.